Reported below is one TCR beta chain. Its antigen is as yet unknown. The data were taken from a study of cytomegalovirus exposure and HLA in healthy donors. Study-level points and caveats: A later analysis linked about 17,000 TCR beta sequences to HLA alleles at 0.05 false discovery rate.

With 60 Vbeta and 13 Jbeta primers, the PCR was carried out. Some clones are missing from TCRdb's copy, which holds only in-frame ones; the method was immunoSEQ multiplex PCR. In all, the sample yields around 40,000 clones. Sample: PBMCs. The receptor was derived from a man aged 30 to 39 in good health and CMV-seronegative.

The CDR3 sequence: CASSLGLASTDTQYF. In DNA form, the CDR3 reads TGCGCCAGCAGCCTGGGACTAGCGAGCACAGATACGCAGTATTTT. The chain is built from TRBV5-1 and TRBJ2-3; 10 positions match TRBD2. The ends lost 4 bases at V and 0 bases at J; junction bases unmatched: 2. Germline CDR1 and CDR2: SGHRS and YFSETQ. The CDR3 contains 15 residues.